This passage covers 2 T cell receptor beta chains from one sample sequenced in a study of blood T cell repertoires in COVID-19. Profiled with immunoSEQ multiplex PCR; TCRdb holds only in-frame clones, not every one. This sample has 160,000 or so clones; 70% to 90% occur once, and the top ten carry 0.8% to 1.2%. The material sequenced was peripheral blood. These receptors all stem from a man between 40 and 49 years old with acute or convalescent COVID-19.

V usage is TRBV5-4 and J usage is TRBJ1-2; 9 bases are a match to TRBD1. Germline-derived CDR1 and CDR2 are SGHNT and YYREEE (reference sequence). CDR3 length equals 15 residues. V shed 4 bases, J shed 1 base, and the junction held 5 bases outside the gene matches. The CDR3 reads CASSLPDRGNYGYTF. The CDR3 nucleotides read TGTGCCAGCAGCCTCCCGGACAGGGGTAACTATGGCTACACCTTC.

V is TRBV7-2 and J is TRBJ2-5; D unclear. This CDR3 has 15 residues. Germline values: CDR1 SGHTA, CDR2 FQGNSA. The germline V and J ends were trimmed by 1 base and 1 base, with 10 bases remaining between them. CDR3 region: CASSLVRGVQETQYF. The CDR3 DNA is TGTGCCAGCAGCTTAGTTCGTGGAGTCCAAGAGACCCAGTACTTC.